Following are 11 T cell receptor beta chains from one sample sequenced in a study of blood T cells in healthy people across ages. The authors ran a second PCR of 7 to 11 cycles using a sample-barcoded 5' primer and a J-beta primer mix. Each CDR3 protein is one row after TCRdb ran MiXCR on the 5' RACE reads. The sample has just over 1 million distinct CDR3 sequences, over 35% seen once. The sample consisted of blood. These TCRs come from a woman aged 55 to 70 in good health.

The rearrangement links TRBV5-1 to TRBJ2-7; the D is unclear. The germline V gene encodes CDR1 SGHRS and CDR2 YFSETQ. V lost 4 bases and J lost 2, with 16 bases in between. This CDR3 region has 15 residues. CDR3 DNA: TGCGCCAGCAGCCCCGCGCCCGGCAGAACCTACGAGCAGTACTTC. Its protein is CASSPAPGRTYEQYF.

This clonotype was detected ten times or more. The chain uses TRBV7-3 and TRBJ2-3; tentative D call: TRBD2 (6 bases). Looked up from germline, CDR1 is SGHTA and CDR2 is FQGTGA. This CDR3 contains 21 residues. V gave up 2 bases and J gave up 0 bases, with 27 bases separating them. The CDR3 reads CASSLSPSRGNRYTSTDTQYF. DNA for the CDR3: TGTGCCAGCAGCTTATCCCCCAGTCGGGGGAATCGGTATACTAGCACAGATACGCAGTATTTT.

The table lists this clonotype with a few counts. The rearrangement links TRBV15 to TRBJ2-7; 9 nucleotides align to TRBD1. The J segment lost 5 bases and the V segment lost 4 bases, leaving 9 bases of the junction unmatched. The CDR3 runs 15 residues. In germline, CDR1 is LNHNV, CDR2 YYDKDF (reference sequence). The CDR3 DNA is TGTGCCACCAGCAAAAAGGGACAGGGTTTAAACGAGCAGTACTTC. Its protein product is CATSKKGQGLNEQYF. Full variable domain (missing parts from reference TRBV15 and TRBJ2-7): DAMVIQNPRYQVTQFGKPVTLSCSQTLNHNVMYWYQQKSSQAPKLLFHYYDKDFNNEADTPDNFQSRRPNTSFCFLDIRSPGLGDTAMYLCATSKKGQGLNEQYFGPGTRLTVT.

This clonotype was seen just once. The chain is built from TRBV15 and TRBJ2-5; 12 bases agree with TRBD2. Germline assignment: CDR1 LNHNV and CDR2 YYDKDF (reference sequence). The CDR3 runs 17 residues. Germline trimming cut 6 bases from V and 11 bases from J; bases unmatched to any gene: 19. DNA of the CDR3: TGTGCCACCAGTTCCGGGCAGGGGACTAGCGGGTCCGGTGAGCAGTACTTC. It specifies CATSSGQGTSGSGEQYF.

The rearrangement uses TRBV4-2 and TRBJ1-1, with 8 positions matching TRBD1. Germline V gene lookup returns CDR1 LGHNA and CDR2 YNFKEQ. The CDR3 length is 19 residues. The V segment lost 0 bases and the J segment 4 bases; nucleotides outside the gene matches: 16. The CDR3 DNA reads as TGTGCCAGCAGCCAAGATCGACAGGGGCTATTATTAGGGGGCACTGAAGCTTTCTTT. Translated: CASSQDRQGLLLGGTEAFF.

This clonotype was seen more than once but under ten times. CDR3 in DNA: TGCAGTGCTAGAGGCCTCAGGGGGGGGGAGACCCAGTACTTC. Residues: CSARGLRGGETQYF. The chain uses TRBV20-1 and TRBJ2-7, with D perhaps matching TRBD1 or TRBD2 (7 bases each). The J call is uncertain, as TRBJ2-5 better fits the DNA end. CDR1 and CDR2 from the germline V gene are DFQATT and SNEGSKA (reference sequence). There are 14 residues in the CDR3.

V usage is TRBV6-2 or TRBV6-3 and J usage is TRBJ2-5, with 10 bases aligning to TRBD2. The CDR3 runs to 15 residues. With V trimmed by 6 bases and J by 5 bases, 9 bases remained unmatched. Looked up from germline, CDR1 is MNHEY and CDR2 is SVGEGT. The CDR3 is CASSTLAGAIETQYF. The CDR3 DNA is TGTGCCAGCAGCACCCTAGCGGGAGCCATCGAGACCCAGTACTTC.

V usage is TRBV5-6 and J usage is TRBJ2-5; D gene unclear. This CDR3 has 14 residues. The germline V and J ends were trimmed by 6 bases and 2 bases, with 14 bases remaining between them. CDR1 is SGHDT and CDR2 is YYEEEE in the germline V gene. For the CDR3, the DNA is TGTGCCAGCACCCTAGGGAACAGTCAAGAGACCCAGTACTTC. This sequence encodes CASTLGNSQETQYF. Together with reference TRBV5-6 and TRBJ2-5, the CDR3 gives the full variable domain: DAGVTQSPTHLIKTRGQQVTLRCSPKSGHDTVSWYQQALGQGPQFIFQYYEEEERQRGNFPDRFSGHQFPNYSSELNVNALLLGDSALYLCASTLGNSQETQYFGPGTRLLVL.

Only a few counts were recorded for this clonotype. DNA for the CDR3: TGCAGTGCTACCGGCGCCGGCGAAAAACTGTTTTTT. Residues: CSATGAGEKLFF. V is TRBV20-1 and J is TRBJ1-4; no definite D call. Per the germline V gene, CDR1 is DFQATT and CDR2 is SNEGSKA (reference sequence). V was cut by 4 bases and J by 8 bases, with 11 bases left in between. This CDR3 region has 12 residues.

This clonotype was seen only a few times. The genes are TRBV20-1 and TRBJ1-1; D gene uncertain. V lost 3 bases to trimming and J lost 4 bases, with 12 bases between them. CDR1 is DFQATT, CDR2 SNEGSKA, per germline (reference sequence). The CDR3 spans 13 residues. The CDR3 coding sequence is TGCAGTGCTAGGGAACGACTTCTCACTGAAGCTTTCTTT. This sequence encodes CSARERLLTEAFF.

The table lists this clonotype with a count of one. The V and J genes are TRBV6-1 and TRBJ2-5; D ambiguous. Trimming took 6 bases from V and 11 from J, leaving 16 bases between them. The germline CDR1 and CDR2 sequences are MNHNS and SASEGT. CDR3 length: 12 amino acids. The CDR3 DNA is TGTGCCAGCAGCGACAATTTGAATGAGCAGTACTTC. Translated: CASSDNLNEQYF.